This T cell receptor (beta chain) was captured by sequencing in a study of blood T cell repertoires in COVID-19. V gave up 3 bases and J gave up 5 bases; unmatched junction bases: 9. The V gene's germline CDR1 is KGHSH and CDR2 LQKENI. CDR3 length: 17 amino acids. TCRdb's table, derived via immunoSEQ multiplex PCR, lists solely in-frame clones and lacks some. The sample consists of 200,000 to 250,000 clones, 82% of them appearing once. V gene TRBV18 combines with J gene TRBJ2-1; 11 nucleotides align to TRBD2. This sequence originates from a woman younger than 35 with acute or convalescent COVID-19. The specimen was peripheral blood. The CDR3 loop is CASSPRLAGPLNNEQFF. In nucleotides, the CDR3 is TGTGCCAGCTCACCGCGACTAGCGGGACCCCTAAACAATGAGCAGTTCTTC.